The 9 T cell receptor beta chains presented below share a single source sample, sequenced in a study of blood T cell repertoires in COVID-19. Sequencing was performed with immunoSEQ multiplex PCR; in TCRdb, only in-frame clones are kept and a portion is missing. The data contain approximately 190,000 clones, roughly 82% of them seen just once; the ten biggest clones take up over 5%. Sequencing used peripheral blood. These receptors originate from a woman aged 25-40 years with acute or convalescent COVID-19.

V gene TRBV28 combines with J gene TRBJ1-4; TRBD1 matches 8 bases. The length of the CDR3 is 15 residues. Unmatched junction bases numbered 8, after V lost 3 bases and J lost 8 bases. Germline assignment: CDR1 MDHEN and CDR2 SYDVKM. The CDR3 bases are TGTGCCAGCAGTTTCTGGGGGCAGGGGGCCGAAAAACTGTTTTTT. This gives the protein CASSFWGQGAEKLFF. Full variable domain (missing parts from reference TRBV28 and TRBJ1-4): DVKVTQSSRYLVKRTGEKVFLECVQDMDHENMFWYRQDPGLGLRLIYFSYDVKMKEKGDIPEGYSVSREKKERFSLILESASTNQTSMYLCASSFWGQGAEKLFFGSGTQLSVL.

CDR3 nucleotide sequence: TGTGCCAGCGGACAGGCGAACTCCTACGAGCAGTACTTC. As protein: CASGQANSYEQYF. The J gene is TRBJ2-7, the V gene TRBV27, with 7 bases identical to TRBD1. V was pared by 8 bases and J by 0 bases, with 4 bases of the junction left unmatched. Germline V gene lookup returns CDR1 MNHEY and CDR2 SMNVEV (reference sequence). The CDR3 is 13 amino acids.

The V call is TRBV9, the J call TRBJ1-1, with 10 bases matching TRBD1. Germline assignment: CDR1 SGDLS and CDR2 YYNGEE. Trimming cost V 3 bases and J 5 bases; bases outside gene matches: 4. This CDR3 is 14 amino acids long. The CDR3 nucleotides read TGTGCCAGCAGCGGACAGGGGGCGGGAACTGAAGCTTTCTTT. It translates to CASSGQGAGTEAFF.

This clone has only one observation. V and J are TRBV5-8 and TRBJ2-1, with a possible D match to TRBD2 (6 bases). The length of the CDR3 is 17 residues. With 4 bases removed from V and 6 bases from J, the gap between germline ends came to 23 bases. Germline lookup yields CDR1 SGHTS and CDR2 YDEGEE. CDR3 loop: CASSLLIWQRGVNEQFF. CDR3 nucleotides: TGTGCCAGCAGCCTCCTGATCTGGCAGCGCGGGGTCAATGAGCAGTTCTTC.

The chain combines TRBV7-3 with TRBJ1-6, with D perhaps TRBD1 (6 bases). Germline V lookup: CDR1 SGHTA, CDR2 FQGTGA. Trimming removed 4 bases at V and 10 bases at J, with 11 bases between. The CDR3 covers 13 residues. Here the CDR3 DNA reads TGTGCCAGCAGCTCCACACAGGGCTCACCCCTCCACTTT. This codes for CASSSTQGSPLHF.

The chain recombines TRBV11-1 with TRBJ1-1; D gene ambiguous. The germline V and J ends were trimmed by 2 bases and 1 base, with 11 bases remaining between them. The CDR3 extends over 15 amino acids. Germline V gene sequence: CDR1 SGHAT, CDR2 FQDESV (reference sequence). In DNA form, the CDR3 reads TGTGCCAGCAGCTTATCTCCTATCAAGAACACTGAAGCTTTCTTT. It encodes CASSLSPIKNTEAFF.

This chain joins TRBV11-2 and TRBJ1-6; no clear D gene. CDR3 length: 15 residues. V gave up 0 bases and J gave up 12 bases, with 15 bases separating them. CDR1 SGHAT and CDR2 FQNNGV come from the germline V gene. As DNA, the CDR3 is TGTGCCAGCAGCTTAGACCCCCTTTACTCGAGACCCCTCCACTTT. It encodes CASSLDPLYSRPLHF.

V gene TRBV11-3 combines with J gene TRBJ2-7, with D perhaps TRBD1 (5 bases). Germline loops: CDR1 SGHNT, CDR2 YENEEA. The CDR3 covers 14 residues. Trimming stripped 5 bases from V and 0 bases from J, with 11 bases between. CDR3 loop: CASSPTVDSYEQYF. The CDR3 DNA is TGTGCCAGCAGCCCGACAGTGGACTCCTACGAGCAGTACTTC.

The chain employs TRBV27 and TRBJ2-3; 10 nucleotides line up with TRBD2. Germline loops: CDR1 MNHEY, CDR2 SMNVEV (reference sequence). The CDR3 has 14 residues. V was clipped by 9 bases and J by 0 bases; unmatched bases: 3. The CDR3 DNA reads TGTGCCAGAGGACTAGCGGTTAGCACAGATACGCAGTATTTT. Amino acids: CARGLAVSTDTQYF.